This T cell receptor (beta chain) was identified in a study of neoadjuvant anti-PD-1 for oral cavity cancer. Study-wide context: Patients without progression got a fourth dose around day 43. Study findings and constraints: TCR analyses covered only a few patients per response group.

PBMC libraries mostly used 400 to 550 ng of input genomic DNA, with six replicates per sample. Clones were read by immunoSEQ multiplex PCR, and TCRdb kept only the in-frame ones, dropping some. The sample lists about 13,000 clones, about 64% occurring once. About this clone: The target antigen is unknown.

The V gene lost 4 bases and the J gene lost 0 bases, with 16 bases spanning the gap. There are 16 residues in the CDR3. The germline V gene encodes CDR1 SGHVS and CDR2 FQNEAQ. Sample time point: after neoadjuvant nivolumab, at surgical resection. These oral cavity squamous cell carcinomas were HPV-negative and locally advanced. The sequence was collected from a person between 35 and 79 years old with oral cavity squamous cell carcinoma. The V and J genes are TRBV7-8 and TRBJ2-7, with D perhaps TRBD2 (6 bases). Sample: PBMCs, taken after nivolumab (anti-PD-1) treatment. The CDR3, as DNA: TGTGCCAGCAGCTCCCGTGGAGGGGCCAGCTCCTACGAGCAGTACTTC. Protein sequence: CASSSRGGASSYEQYF.